Below, one T cell receptor beta chain is given with its context. The record originates from a study of blood T cell repertoires in COVID-19. About the research overall: There were acute and convalescent COVID-19 samples, and they came from the United States, Italy and Spain.

Germline V lookup: CDR1 KGHDR, CDR2 SFDVKD. The CDR3 has 17 amino acids. V dropped 2 bases and J dropped 2 bases, with 17 bases sitting between them. TCRdb's copy holds only in-frame clones and misses some; the assay was immunoSEQ multiplex PCR. The profile shows nearly 250,000 clones, about 89% of them singletons. The specimen sequenced was peripheral blood. The sequence derives from a woman aged 55 to 70 who had recovered from COVID-19. The chain couples TRBV24-1 to TRBJ2-5, with D possibly TRBD1 on 6 matching bases. CDR3 region: CATSDSSWGLGQETQYF. DNA for the CDR3: TGTGCCACCAGTGATTCTTCTTGGGGGCTTGGGCAAGAGACCCAGTACTTC.